This is a list of T cell receptor beta chains from one sample in a study of neoadjuvant anti-PD-1 for oral cavity cancer. Measured with immunoSEQ multiplex PCR; TCRdb has only the in-frame clones, and not every one. In the table there are approximately 8,000 clones, over 40% of which are singletons. Sequenced material: tumor tissue, taken before nivolumab (anti-PD-1) treatment. Receptors were obtained from a person between 40 and 85 years old with oral cavity squamous cell carcinoma. Each CDR3 is given with its conserved first and last residue. Each record gives: V gene, J gene, clone size, CDR3 protein. Clone sizes are given selectively: once, few, many, or a class where the clone is expanded.

v_call: TRBV6-5; j_call: TRBJ2-1; clone_size: -; cdr3_aa: CATRTSNNEQFF
v_call: TRBV6-1; j_call: TRBJ2-7; clone_size: few; cdr3_aa: CASITLTYEQYF
v_call: TRBV6-6; j_call: TRBJ2-5; clone_size: -; cdr3_aa: CASSSIKGRETQYF
v_call: TRBV7-2; j_call: TRBJ2-7; clone_size: once; cdr3_aa: CASSSPTGRTEQYF
v_call: TRBV2; j_call: TRBJ2-7; clone_size: -; cdr3_aa: CASSDRQGTIFSYEQYF
v_call: TRBV2; j_call: TRBJ1-1; clone_size: -; cdr3_aa: CASSLGHLNTEAFF
v_call: TRBV28; j_call: TRBJ1-3; clone_size: -; cdr3_aa: CASRPSAGDRGRGNTIYF
v_call: TRBV10-1; j_call: TRBJ1-5; clone_size: medium-sized; cdr3_aa: CASSGTFSNQPQHF
v_call: TRBV7-2; j_call: TRBJ1-5; clone_size: -; cdr3_aa: CASSWTGGNQPQHF
v_call: TRBV7-9; j_call: TRBJ2-7; clone_size: few; cdr3_aa: CASSSRDFTYEQYF
v_call: TRBV18; j_call: TRBJ2-3; clone_size: few; cdr3_aa: CASAGGRLSDTQYF
v_call: TRBV9; j_call: TRBJ1-5; clone_size: -; cdr3_aa: CASSPRTGGDPPIDNQPQHF
v_call: TRBV7-9; j_call: TRBJ1-5; clone_size: -; cdr3_aa: CASSVDSHNQPQHF
v_call: TRBV30; j_call: TRBJ2-3; clone_size: few; cdr3_aa: CAWSVLWETGTDTQYF
v_call: TRBV7-6; j_call: TRBJ2-3; clone_size: -; cdr3_aa: CASSFGHLPTDTQYF
v_call: TRBV14; j_call: TRBJ2-7; clone_size: -; cdr3_aa: CASSQDSKWTSPYEQYF
v_call: TRBV12-5; j_call: TRBJ2-1; clone_size: -; cdr3_aa: CASGLSAGGTDEQFF
v_call: TRBV15; j_call: TRBJ1-3; clone_size: -; cdr3_aa: CATSRAGPWTDSGNTIYF
v_call: TRBV6-6; j_call: TRBJ2-7; clone_size: few; cdr3_aa: CASSSSDLYQEQYF
v_call: TRBV18; j_call: TRBJ1-5; clone_size: -; cdr3_aa: CASSQDRAKPQHF
v_call: TRBV5-6; j_call: TRBJ2-7; clone_size: -; cdr3_aa: CASSTRDRMSSYEQYF
v_call: TRBV25-1; j_call: TRBJ2-1; clone_size: -; cdr3_aa: CASSGGYDLGEQFF
v_call: TRBV11-2; j_call: TRBJ2-5; clone_size: -; cdr3_aa: CASSLDWGQETQYF
v_call: TRBV27; j_call: TRBJ2-7; clone_size: -; cdr3_aa: CASSILAGGVNEQYF
v_call: TRBV5-8; j_call: TRBJ1-5; clone_size: -; cdr3_aa: CASSHVTGSGQPQHF
v_call: TRBV9; j_call: TRBJ2-7; clone_size: -; cdr3_aa: CASSPFGSYEQYF
v_call: TRBV14; j_call: TRBJ2-5; clone_size: -; cdr3_aa: CASSQVRTPFPETQYF
v_call: TRBV6-6; j_call: TRBJ2-1; clone_size: -; cdr3_aa: CASSDLAGGHGQFF
v_call: TRBV28; j_call: TRBJ2-2; clone_size: -; cdr3_aa: CASSFSTGELFF
v_call: TRBV7-9; j_call: TRBJ2-3; clone_size: -; cdr3_aa: CASSLGEGAFLADTQYF
v_call: TRBV10-3; j_call: TRBJ2-1; clone_size: -; cdr3_aa: CAIKAPGTAYNEQFF
v_call: TRBV7-9; j_call: TRBJ1-5; clone_size: -; cdr3_aa: CASSLIPWGSYSNQPQHF
v_call: TRBV6-1; j_call: TRBJ2-7; clone_size: -; cdr3_aa: CASSAGLAGEIPFREQYF
v_call: TRBV9; j_call: TRBJ2-2; clone_size: -; cdr3_aa: CASSVDQGSGELFF
v_call: TRBV7-6; j_call: TRBJ2-7; clone_size: once; cdr3_aa: CASSLESRGEQYF
v_call: TRBV6-4; j_call: TRBJ2-1; clone_size: -; cdr3_aa: CASSASGRGQNSGQFF
v_call: TRBV28; j_call: TRBJ1-4; clone_size: -; cdr3_aa: CASSLGRGATNEKLFF
v_call: TRBV15; j_call: TRBJ2-3; clone_size: medium-sized; cdr3_aa: CATSRDSTDTQYF
v_call: TRBV6-6; j_call: TRBJ1-1; clone_size: -; cdr3_aa: CASSYPPETFF
v_call: TRBV7-2; j_call: TRBJ2-1; clone_size: -; cdr3_aa: CASSLSGTGQFF
v_call: TRBV6-5; j_call: TRBJ1-2; clone_size: -; cdr3_aa: CASSADRGRDGYTF
v_call: TRBV5-1; j_call: TRBJ2-1; clone_size: few; cdr3_aa: CASSSSGHEQFF
v_call: TRBV5-4; j_call: TRBJ2-1; clone_size: -; cdr3_aa: CASSILQGNNEQFF
v_call: TRBV27; j_call: TRBJ2-3; clone_size: -; cdr3_aa: CASSWALAGGTDTQYF
v_call: TRBV15; j_call: TRBJ2-3; clone_size: -; cdr3_aa: CATSRGGAGGPVDTQYF
v_call: TRBV27; j_call: TRBJ2-2; clone_size: -; cdr3_aa: CASSFGGELFF
v_call: TRBV5-6; j_call: TRBJ1-5; clone_size: once; cdr3_aa: CASSLAAGGYQPQHF